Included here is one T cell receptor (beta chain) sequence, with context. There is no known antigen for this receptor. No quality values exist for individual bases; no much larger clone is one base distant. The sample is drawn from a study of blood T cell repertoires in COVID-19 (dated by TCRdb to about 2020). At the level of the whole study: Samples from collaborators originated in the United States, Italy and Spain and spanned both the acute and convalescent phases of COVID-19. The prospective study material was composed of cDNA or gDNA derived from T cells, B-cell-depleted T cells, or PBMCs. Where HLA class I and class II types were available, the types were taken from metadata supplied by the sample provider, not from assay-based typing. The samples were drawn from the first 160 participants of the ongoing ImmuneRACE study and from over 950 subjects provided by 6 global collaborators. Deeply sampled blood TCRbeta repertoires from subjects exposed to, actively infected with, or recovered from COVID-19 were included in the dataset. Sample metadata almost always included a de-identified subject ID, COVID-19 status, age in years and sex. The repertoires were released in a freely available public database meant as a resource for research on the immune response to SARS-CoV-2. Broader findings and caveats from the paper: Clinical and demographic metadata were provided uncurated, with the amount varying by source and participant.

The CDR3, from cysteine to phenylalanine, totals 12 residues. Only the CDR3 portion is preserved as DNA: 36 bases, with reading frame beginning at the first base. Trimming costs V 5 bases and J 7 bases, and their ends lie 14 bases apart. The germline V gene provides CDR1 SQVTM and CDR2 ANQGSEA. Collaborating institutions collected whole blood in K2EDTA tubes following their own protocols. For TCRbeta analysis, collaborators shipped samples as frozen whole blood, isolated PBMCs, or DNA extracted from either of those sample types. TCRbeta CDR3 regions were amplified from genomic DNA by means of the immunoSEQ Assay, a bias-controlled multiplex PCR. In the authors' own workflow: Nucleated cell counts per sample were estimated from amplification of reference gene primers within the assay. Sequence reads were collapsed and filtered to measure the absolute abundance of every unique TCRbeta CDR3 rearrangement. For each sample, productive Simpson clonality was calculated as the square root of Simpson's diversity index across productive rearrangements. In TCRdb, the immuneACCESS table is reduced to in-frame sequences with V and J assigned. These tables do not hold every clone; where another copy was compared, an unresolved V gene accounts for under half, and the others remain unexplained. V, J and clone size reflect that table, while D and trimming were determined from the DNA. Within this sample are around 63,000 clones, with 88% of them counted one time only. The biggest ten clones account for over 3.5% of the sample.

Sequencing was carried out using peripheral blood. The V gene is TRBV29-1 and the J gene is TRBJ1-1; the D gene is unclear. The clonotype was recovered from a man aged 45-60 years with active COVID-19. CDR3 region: CSVSTYASEAFF. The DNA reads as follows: TGCAGCGTTTCGACTTATGCTAGTGAAGCTTTCTTT.